The 32 T cell receptor beta chains reported below all come from one sample, sequenced in a study of blood T cell repertoires in COVID-19. This table comes from immunoSEQ multiplex PCR, and its TCRdb copy is limited to in-frame clones, with some not included. The sample includes about 250,000 clones, around 90% seen only once; the top ten take 1.5% to 2%. Sample: PBMCs or T cells enriched from blood (not recorded which). The receptors shown here come from a woman aged 45-65 years who had recovered from COVID-19.

V is TRBV7-8 and J is TRBJ2-7; TRBD1 might be the D (6 bases). Germline values: CDR1 SGHVS, CDR2 FQNEAQ. The CDR3 sequence is 13 residues long. Trimming removed 3 bases from V and 10 bases from J, with 16 bases in between. Here the CDR3 DNA reads TGTGCCAGCAGCTTGCGATACAGGGATTTTCAGTACTTC. This translates into CASSLRYRDFQYF.

This clone was detected once. V gene TRBV12-5 combines with J gene TRBJ1-1; TRBD1 agrees at 8 bases. The germline V gene has CDR1 LGHNT and CDR2 FRNRAP. Trimming cost V 4 bases and J 2 bases; bases outside gene matches: 6. This CDR3 is built from 15 residues. CDR3: CASGSPTGDNTEAFF. The DNA for the CDR3 is TGTGCTAGTGGTTCGCCGACAGGGGATAACACTGAAGCTTTCTTT.

The V gene is TRBV2, the J gene TRBJ2-1, with 9 positions matching TRBD2. V gave up 6 bases and J gave up 5 bases; unmatched junction bases: 5. This CDR3 spans 14 amino acids. Germline loops: CDR1 SNHLY, CDR2 FYNNEI. The CDR3 region is CASRPGLANNEQFF. In DNA form, the CDR3 reads TGTGCCAGCAGGCCGGGACTAGCCAACAATGAGCAGTTCTTC.

The chain has TRBV19 and TRBJ1-2; D ambiguous. Germline lookup yields CDR1 LNHDA and CDR2 SQIVND (reference sequence). CDR3 length: 14 residues. V was shortened by 1 base and J by 6 bases, with 12 bases between the two germline ends. The CDR3 loop is CASSIVNSRHGYTF. The CDR3 DNA reads as TGTGCCAGTAGTATAGTTAACAGCCGACATGGCTACACCTTC.

The gene calls are TRBV5-1 and TRBJ2-7; D ambiguous. With 4 bases removed from V and 1 base from J, the gap between germline ends came to 6 bases. The germline CDR1 and CDR2 sequences are SGHRS and YFSETQ. The length of the CDR3 is 12 residues. CDR3 coding DNA: TGCGCCAGCAGCGCGCCTTCCTACGAGCAGTACTTC. Translation: CASSAPSYEQYF.

The chain uses TRBV19 and TRBJ2-2, with 10 bases that match TRBD2. J gave up 1 base and V 5 bases, and 7 bases lay outside the gene matches. Germline-derived CDR1 and CDR2 are LNHDA and SQIVND (reference sequence). This CDR3 comprises 17 residues. CDR3 protein: CASSPSLAGENTGELFF. The CDR3 bases are TGTGCCAGTAGTCCGTCCCTAGCGGGAGAGAACACCGGGGAGCTGTTTTTT. Full variable domain (missing parts from reference TRBV19 and TRBJ2-2): DGGITQSPKYLFRKEGQNVTLSCEQNLNHDAMYWYRQDPGQGLRLIYYSQIVNDFQKGDIAEGYSVSREKKESFPLTVTSAQKNPTAFYLCASSPSLAGENTGELFFGEGSRLTVL.

The chain uses TRBV3-1 (or the pseudogene TRBV3-2) and TRBJ1-6; a possible D gene is TRBD1 (5 bases). Germline-derived CDR1 and CDR2 are LGHDT and YNNKEL (reference sequence). This CDR3 contains 14 residues. Trimming took 6 bases from V and 7 from J, leaving 13 bases between them. CDR3 protein: CASRPPGENSPLHF. CDR3 DNA sequence: TGTGCCAGCAGACCACCGGGGGAGAATTCACCCCTCCACTTT.

The chain has TRBV5-8 and TRBJ2-7, with 8 bases identical to TRBD2. The CDR3 contains 13 residues. With V trimmed by 10 bases and J by 0 bases, 6 bases remained unmatched. Per germline, CDR1 SGHTS and CDR2 YDEGEE. The CDR3 spells CAGRGVSSYEQYF. The CDR3 DNA follows: TGTGCCGGGCGGGGGGTCAGCTCCTACGAGCAGTACTTC.

This clone was detected only once. The chain recombines TRBV5-4 with TRBJ2-2; D is perhaps TRBD2 (6 bases). The CDR3 spans 15 residues. The germline CDR1 and CDR2 sequences are SGHNT and YYREEE (reference sequence). The V end was cut by 4 bases, the J end by 4 bases, with 14 bases between. CDR3 in amino acids: CASSLTGVSTGELFF. In nucleotides, the CDR3 is TGTGCCAGCAGCCTAACGGGAGTAAGCACCGGGGAGCTGTTTTTT.

The chain employs TRBV30 and TRBJ2-7; 8 nucleotides line up with TRBD1. The length of the CDR3 is 13 residues. Germline CDR1 reads GTSNPN; CDR2 reads SVGIG (reference sequence). V was clipped by 2 bases and J by 3 bases; unmatched bases: 3. This CDR3 reads CAWSLGQGYEQYF. CDR3 DNA sequence: TGTGCCTGGAGTTTAGGACAGGGCTACGAGCAGTACTTC.

The chain uses TRBV5-6 and TRBJ1-6; D may be TRBD1 (6 bases). This CDR3 spans 15 amino acids. Germline V gene sequence: CDR1 SGHDT, CDR2 YYEEEE. Trimming took 0 bases from V and 5 from J, leaving 9 bases between them. CDR3 coding DNA: TGTGCCAGCAGCTTGGTCGGACAGCATAATTCACCCCTCCACTTT. Translated: CASSLVGQHNSPLHF.

The chain links TRBV7-8 to TRBJ1-5, with a tentative D call TRBD1 (6 bases). The germline CDR1 and CDR2 sequences are SGHVS and FQNEAQ. The CDR3 is 15 amino acids. Trimming cost V 5 bases and J 4 bases, with 15 bases left between them. Here the CDR3 DNA reads TGTGCCAGCAGCGAACGGGACAACCAAAATCAGCCCCAGCATTTT. This encodes CASSERDNQNQPQHF.

The rearrangement uses TRBV28 and TRBJ1-2, with 7 bases matching TRBD1. Germline trimming cut 9 bases from V and 8 bases from J; bases unmatched to any gene: 6. Germline values: CDR1 MDHEN, CDR2 SYDVKM. This CDR3 is built from 11 residues. The CDR3 nucleotides read TGTGCCAGTGGGACAGTCGTCGGCTACACCTTC. Protein: CASGTVVGYTF.

V usage is TRBV10-3 and J usage is TRBJ1-4, with 7 bases that match TRBD1. From germline, CDR1 is ENHRY and CDR2 SYGVKD. The CDR3 totals 15 residues. V lost 4 bases and J lost 7; bases outside the gene matches: 9. The DNA of the CDR3 is TGTGCCATCAGTGGCCACACAGGGGCTACTGAAAAACTGTTTTTT. This encodes CAISGHTGATEKLFF.

This rearrangement joins TRBV6-5 to TRBJ1-5, with unresolved D. Trimming took 11 bases from V and 2 from J, leaving 19 bases between them. Germline V gene lookup returns CDR1 MNHEY and CDR2 SVGAGI. CDR3 size: 15 residues. This CDR3 is CASIPGLSGNQPQHF. CDR3 DNA: TGTGCCTCGATACCGGGGTTGTCCGGCAATCAGCCCCAGCATTTT.

The chain joins TRBV1 to TRBJ2-1; the table's TRBD2 call for D was not verified on the DNA. TRBV1 is a documented pseudogene. The CDR3 contains 16 residues. Here the CDR3 DNA reads TGCACCAGCAGCCAGGGGACTAGCGGTTCTTCGGATGAGCAGTTCTTC. Residues: CTSSQGTSGSSDEQFF.

This clone was seen more than once but under ten times. The J gene is TRBJ1-3, the V gene TRBV30; tentatively, D is TRBD1 (5 bases). Germline V CDR1 and CDR2: GTSNPN, SVGIG (reference sequence). This CDR3 contains 14 residues. V lost 5 bases and J 3 bases, leaving 14 bases between the germline ends. CDR3 loop: CAWSIQGFGNTIYF. DNA for the CDR3: TGTGCCTGGTCGATCCAGGGTTTTGGAAACACCATATATTTT.

This clone was counted a few times. The rearrangement uses TRBV7-9 and TRBJ1-1, with 12 bases matching TRBD1. With V trimmed by 5 bases and J by 4 bases, 8 bases remained unmatched. The CDR3 has 16 amino acids. Germline CDR1 is SEHNR and CDR2 is FQNEAQ (reference sequence). The CDR3 region is CASSPTGTGGITEAFF. CDR3 DNA sequence: TGTGCCAGCAGCCCGACCGGGACAGGGGGCATCACTGAAGCTTTCTTT.

This clone was seen a single time. The rearrangement uses TRBV10-2 and TRBJ1-1; 10 bases are shared with TRBD1. J was trimmed by 3 bases and V by 4 bases; bases with no gene match: 2. This CDR3 is built from 14 residues. The germline V gene encodes CDR1 WSHSY and CDR2 SAAADI. The CDR3 region is CASSVGTGDTEAFF. Here the CDR3 DNA reads TGCGCCAGCAGTGTTGGGACAGGGGACACTGAAGCTTTCTTT.

This clone was recorded once. The chain combines TRBV28 with TRBJ1-2; D unresolved. This CDR3 has 12 amino acids. V lost 7 bases to trimming and J lost 1 base, with 7 bases between them. Germline-derived CDR1 and CDR2 are MDHEN and SYDVKM. Written as DNA, the CDR3 is TGTGCCAGCACCCAAATTAACTATGGCTACACCTTC. Protein sequence: CASTQINYGYTF.

J is TRBJ1-4 and V is TRBV9, with 12 nucleotides matching TRBD1. CDR1 is SGDLS, CDR2 YYNGEE, per germline. The CDR3 spans 15 residues. After removal of 3 bases from V and 7 bases from J, the junction contained 4 bases not matched to a gene. In DNA, the CDR3 is TGTGCCAGCAGCGCTGGGACAGGGGGCGGTGAAAAACTGTTTTTT. It specifies CASSAGTGGGEKLFF.

In its sample, this clone was seen once. The V gene is TRBV2, the J gene TRBJ2-7, with TRBD2 matching over 10 bases. The germline V gene has CDR1 SNHLY and CDR2 FYNNEI. The CDR3 loop spans 13 amino acids. Losses at the gene ends were 5 bases for V and 2 bases for J; bases not matched to a gene: 0. The CDR3 reads CASSTSGTYEQYF. CDR3 sequence (DNA): TGTGCCAGCAGTACTAGCGGGACCTACGAGCAGTACTTC. Drawing the rest from reference TRBV2 and TRBJ2-7, the complete variable domain is EPEVTQTPSHQVTQMGQEVILRCVPISNHLYFYWYRQILGQKVEFLVSFYNNEISEKSEIFDDQFSVERPDGSNFTLKIRSTKLEDSAMYFCASSTSGTYEQYFGPGTRLTVT.

V and J are TRBV6-5 and TRBJ1-4; weak D call: TRBD1 (6 bases). Deletions cut 5 bases from V and 8 bases from J, with 15 bases between. The CDR3 sequence is 14 residues long. Germline lookup yields CDR1 MNHEY and CDR2 SVGAGI. CDR3 sequence reads: CASSIYREVEKLFF. The CDR3 DNA follows: TGTGCCAGCAGTATATACAGGGAAGTGGAAAAACTGTTTTTT.

This chain uses TRBV2 with TRBJ1-4; D may be TRBD1 (5 bases). The CDR3 is made up of 15 amino acids. Trimming shortened V by 4 bases and J by 7 bases, and 16 bases separated the two germline ends. Germline assignment: CDR1 SNHLY and CDR2 FYNNEI. The CDR3 spells CASSGTRQRGEKLFF. DNA of the CDR3: TGTGCCAGCAGTGGGACGCGACAAAGGGGTGAAAAACTGTTTTTT.

The chain employs TRBV4-1 and TRBJ2-3; D remains ambiguous. V was trimmed by 1 base and J by 3 bases, leaving 20 bases between them. Germline CDR1 and CDR2: MGHRA and YSYEKL. The CDR3 loop spans 18 amino acids. In nucleotides, the CDR3 is TGCGCCAGCAGCCAAGGAATGTTGAGGTTGACGCAAACAGATACGCAGTATTTT. Translated, it gives CASSQGMLRLTQTDTQYF.

V and J are TRBV7-6 and TRBJ2-1; 12 bases agree with TRBD2. V lost 4 bases, J lost 1 base, and 5 bases stayed unmatched. From germline, CDR1 is SGHVS and CDR2 FNYEAQ. The CDR3 runs to 17 residues. The chain's CDR3 is CASSSRLAGDSYNEQFF. The CDR3 nucleotides read TGTGCCAGCAGCTCTAGACTAGCGGGAGATTCCTACAATGAGCAGTTCTTC.

The chain joins TRBV18 to TRBJ2-3; D is ambiguous. Between the trimmed V and J ends, which lost 0 bases and 4 bases, there was a span of 5 bases. The CDR3 extends over 13 amino acids. CDR1 is KGHSH and CDR2 is LQKENI in the germline V gene. For the CDR3, the DNA is TGTGCCAGCTCACCACCGGTAGCAGATACGCAGTATTTT. Protein sequence: CASSPPVADTQYF. Combining the CDR3 with reference TRBV18 and TRBJ2-3 gives the whole variable domain NAGVMQNPRHLVRRRGQEARLRCSPMKGHSHVYWYRQLPEEGLKFMVYLQKENIIDESGMPKERFSAEFPKEGPSILRIQQVVRGDSAAYFCASSPPVADTQYFGPGTRLTVL.

The rearrangement joins TRBV28 to TRBJ1-5, with D possibly being TRBD1 (5 bases). The CDR3 is 15 amino acids. The V gene's germline CDR1 is MDHEN and CDR2 SYDVKM. The ends were cut back, 5 bases at V and 0 bases at J, with 11 bases in the middle. CDR3 sequence (DNA): TGTGCCAGCAGTCCGACAGAGTATAGCAATCAGCCCCAGCATTTT. It codes for CASSPTEYSNQPQHF.

The gene calls are TRBV7-2 and TRBJ2-1; D is perhaps TRBD1 (6 bases). CDR1 is SGHTA, CDR2 FQGNSA, per germline. The CDR3 covers 14 residues. The V gene lost 10 bases and the J gene lost 12 bases, with 25 bases spanning the gap. DNA for the CDR3: TGTGCCACCACCGGGACAACGAAACATTATGGGCAGTTCTTC. Translated: CATTGTTKHYGQFF.

The chain links TRBV12-5 to TRBJ2-1, with TRBD2 identical over 9 bases. The CDR3 is 13 residues long. With 8 bases clipped from V and 12 bases from J, the junction kept 11 bases outside the gene matches. Germline assignment: CDR1 LGHNT and CDR2 FRNRAP. The CDR3 DNA follows: TGTGCTAGTTTTGGTAGCGGGAGTACTCGGCAGTTCTTC. Encoded protein: CASFGSGSTRQFF.

J is TRBJ2-1 and V is TRBV7-8; D gene ambiguous. The CDR3 sequence is 18 residues long. Trimming removed 1 base at V and 0 bases at J, with 16 bases between. Germline lookup yields CDR1 SGHVS and CDR2 FQNEAQ. CDR3 in amino acids: CASSLVPSVESSYNEQFF. CDR3 nucleotide sequence: TGTGCCAGCAGCTTAGTCCCCAGCGTTGAGAGCTCCTACAATGAGCAGTTCTTC.

The chain carries TRBV7-8 and TRBJ2-2; the match to TRBD2 covers 13 bases. With V trimmed by 5 bases and J by 3 bases, 9 bases remained unmatched. Germline V gene sequence: CDR1 SGHVS, CDR2 FQNEAQ. The CDR3 sequence is 18 residues long. The CDR3 sequence: CASSPRTSGRGDTGELFF. For the CDR3, the DNA is TGTGCCAGCAGCCCCCGGACTAGCGGGAGAGGGGACACCGGGGAGCTGTTTTTT.